The entry that follows covers one T cell receptor beta chain sequence. Antigen specificity is unknown. Sequencing used immunoSEQ multiplex PCR; TCRdb keeps in-frame clones, though not all of them. The sample holds 300,000 to 350,000 clones; 86% are singletons and the top ten take around 2%. The entry originates in a study of Ad26.COV2.S vaccination and SARS-CoV-2 variants. At the level of the study: Donor participated within the Ad26.COV2.S arm of the COV1001 trial. Doses of Ad26.COV2.S were injected into muscle once or twice, 56 days apart.

As to treatment: some 20 received Ad26.COV2.S at low or high dose, single or two shots; roughly 5 received placebo; per-sample allocation not given. Samples analyzed were those drawn on day 63 after the first vaccine or placebo injection. The donor's status was that of an adult aged 18-55 years in Boston. CDR1 is SGHDT, CDR2 YYEEEE, per germline. Trimming cost V 5 bases and J 5 bases, with 16 bases left between them. The CDR3 extends over 15 amino acids. Study-level results: Researchers reported similar non-spike TCR breadth in vaccine and placebo recipients.

J is TRBJ1-4 and V is TRBV5-6, with D perhaps TRBD1 (5 bases). Sequencing was performed on peripheral blood, taken in a trial of Ad26.COV2.S vaccine versus placebo. This clonotype was sampled from a person between 18 and 60 years old who received the Ad26.COV2.S COVID-19 vaccine or a placebo. In DNA form, the CDR3 reads TGTGCCAGCAGTGCGGACACGGGCCGAAATGAAAAACTGTTTTTT. Protein sequence: CASSADTGRNEKLFF. Full variable domain (outside the CDR3, taken from reference TRBV5-6 and TRBJ1-4): DAGVTQSPTHLIKTRGQQVTLRCSPKSGHDTVSWYQQALGQGPQFIFQYYEEEERQRGNFPDRFSGHQFPNYSSELNVNALLLGDSALYLCASSADTGRNEKLFFGSGTQLSVL.